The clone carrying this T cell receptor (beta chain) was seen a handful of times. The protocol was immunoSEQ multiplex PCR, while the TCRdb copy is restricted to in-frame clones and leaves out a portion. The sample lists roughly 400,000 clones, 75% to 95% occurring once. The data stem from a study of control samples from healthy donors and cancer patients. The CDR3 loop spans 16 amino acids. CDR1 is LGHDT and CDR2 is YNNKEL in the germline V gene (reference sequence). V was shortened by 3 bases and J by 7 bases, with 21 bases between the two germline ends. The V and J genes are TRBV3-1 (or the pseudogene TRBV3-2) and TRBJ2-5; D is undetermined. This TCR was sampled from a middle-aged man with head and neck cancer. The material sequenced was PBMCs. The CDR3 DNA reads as TGTGCCAGCAGCCAGGCCTTCGGGCTGACAACAGCGACCCAGTACTTC. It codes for CASSQAFGLTTATQYF.